This TCR beta chain was profiled in a study of blood T cell repertoires in COVID-19 (dated by TCRdb to 2020 to 2022). Study-wide context: Samples from collaborators originated in the United States, Italy and Spain and spanned both the acute and convalescent phases of COVID-19. The material from the prospective study consisted of cDNA or gDNA derived from T cells, B-cell-depleted T cells, or PBMCs. Subjects who had been exposed to COVID-19, were actively infected with it, or had recovered from it provided the deeply sampled blood TCRbeta repertoires that made up the dataset. The repertoires were released in a freely available public database intended as a resource for research on the immune response to SARS-CoV-2. Samples were obtained from the ongoing ImmuneRACE study (first 160 participants) and from about 1,300 subjects provided by 6 global collaborators. Sample metadata almost always included a de-identified subject ID, COVID-19 status, age in years and sex. Where HLA class I and class II types were available, the types were taken from metadata supplied by the sample provider, not from assay-based typing.

The collaborating institutions used their own protocols to collect whole blood in K2EDTA tubes. For TCRbeta analysis, collaborators shipped samples as frozen whole blood, isolated PBMCs, or DNA extracted from either of those sample types. The CDR3 has 11 amino acids, counting the end cysteine and phenylalanine. Only CDR3 DNA is held: 33 bases, read in frame from base 1. Taken from the germline V gene, the CDR1 and CDR2 loops are MNHEY and SVGEGT. V is clipped by 5 bases and J by 2 bases, and the sequence between their germline boundaries is 4 bases long. The immunoSEQ Assay, a bias-controlled multiplex PCR, was used to amplify TCRbeta CDR3 regions from genomic DNA. The paper's processing steps were these. Within the assay, amplification of reference gene primers was used to estimate how many nucleated cells each sample contained. To quantify the absolute abundance of each unique TCRbeta CDR3 rearrangement, sequence reads were collapsed and filtered. For each sample, productive Simpson clonality was calculated by taking the square root of Simpson's diversity index across productive rearrangements. TCRdb provides this immuneACCESS table in a form limited to in-frame rearrangements. Some clones are lacking; in checked studies, under half of them reflect an unresolved V gene, and why the rest are absent is not known. V and J calls plus clone size are reproduced from that table; the DNA served to infer D and trimming. For this sample the table gives tens of thousands of clones, of which 65% to 85% were detected only once. Jointly, the top ten make up around 42% of the sample.

Turning to this clone: The specificity of this receptor is unknown. Per-nucleotide qualities are absent, and no much larger clonotype sits a single base away.

The study at large found these results: The amount of clinical and demographic metadata varied by source and participant and was provided uncurated.

The chain joins TRBV6-2 or TRBV6-3 to TRBJ2-7, with the D segment identity uncertain. This TCR was recovered from a man between 65 and 85 years old with active or convalescent COVID-19. Sequenced material: peripheral blood. The CDR3 reads CASSATYEQYF. At the DNA level, the sequence is TGTGCCAGCAGTGCGACCTACGAGCAGTACTTC.